This T cell receptor beta chain is drawn from a study of blood T cell repertoires in COVID-19. Libraries were prepared by immunoSEQ multiplex PCR; TCRdb keeps only in-frame clonotypes and omits some of them. The sample holds approximately 440,000 clones, roughly nine tenths seen once. Those enrolled, adults aged roughly 18 to 90 years, came from roughly 22 US areas. V lost 5 bases, J lost 5 bases, and 15 bases lay in between. The CDR3 has 13 residues. Germline V gene data show CDR1 as SQVTM and CDR2 as ANQGSEA. The chain combines TRBV29-1 with TRBJ1-1, with D possibly being TRBD1 (6 bases). The sequenced sample consisted of PBMCs or T cells enriched from blood (not recorded which). The source of this sequence is a woman under 30 who had recovered from COVID-19. CDR3 DNA: TGCAGCGTTACAGGGATTAAGGGGACTGAAGCTTTCTTT. It is translated as CSVTGIKGTEAFF.